This is a list of T cell receptor beta chains from one sample in a study of blood T cell repertoires in COVID-19. Some clones are missing from TCRdb's copy, which holds only in-frame ones; the method was immunoSEQ multiplex PCR. Of a few hundred thousand clones listed, approximately 92% are singletons. Sequenced material: PBMCs or T cells enriched from blood (not recorded which). These receptors came from a man aged 25-45 years who had recovered from COVID-19. Both conserved end residues are part of each CDR3. A D gene is named only where the DNA matches it firmly. Clone size is given for some rows only: seen once, a few or many times, or a class if the clone is expanded.

TRBV10-3	TRBD1	NA	TRBJ1-1	CAISESGQVNTEAFF	TGTGCCATCAGTGAGTCGGGACAGGTGAACACTGAAGCTTTCTTT
TRBV29-1	TRBD2	NA	TRBJ2-7	CSVARLAGTYEQYF	TGCAGCGTTGCGCGGTTAGCGGGAACCTACGAGCAGTACTTC
TRBV3-1/TRBV3-2	TRBD1	once	TRBJ2-5	CASGQGSQETQYF	TGTGCCAGCGGACAGGGGTCCCAAGAGACCCAGTACTTC
TRBV7-9	TRBD2	NA	TRBJ2-1	CASHIAGGYNEQFF	TGTGCCAGTCACATAGCGGGAGGGTACAATGAGCAGTTCTTC
TRBV5-6	TRBD2	NA	TRBJ2-7	CASSLVLAEAYEQYF	TGTGCCAGCAGCTTGGTACTAGCGGAGGCCTACGAGCAGTACTTC
TRBV2	NA	NA	TRBJ1-2	CASSVTVAGYTF	TGTGCCAGCAGTGTTACTGTAGCTGGCTACACCTTC
TRBV19	NA	NA	TRBJ1-1	CASNAGLNTEAFF	TGTGCCAGTAATGCGGGCCTGAACACTGAAGCTTTCTTT
TRBV4-1	NA	once	TRBJ1-1	CASSQAGAEVNTEAFF	TGCGCCAGCAGCCAAGCAGGGGCGGAGGTGAACACTGAAGCTTTCTTT
TRBV30	TRBD2	once	TRBJ2-5	CAWIPRWGLAGEGETQYF	TGTGCCTGGATTCCGAGGTGGGGACTAGCGGGAGAGGGAGAGACCCAGTACTTC
TRBV9	TRBD2	NA	TRBJ2-3	CASSSGTSSYLGTDTQYF	TGTGCCAGCAGCTCCGGGACTAGCTCCTATCTCGGCACAGATACGCAGTATTTT
TRBV4-1	NA	NA	TRBJ2-3	CASSQVYGGADTQYF	TGCGCCAGCAGCCAAGTGTATGGAGGCGCAGATACGCAGTATTTT
TRBV11-3	NA	once	TRBJ2-3	CASSLYPGGTDTQYF	TGTGCCAGCAGCTTATACCCGGGGGGCACAGATACGCAGTATTTT
TRBV20-1	NA	NA	TRBJ2-1	CSAGSNEQFF	TGCAGTGCCGGTAGTAATGAGCAGTTCTTC
TRBV7-3	TRBD2	NA	TRBJ2-2	CASSLRAAGVTGELFF	TGTGCCAGCAGCTTAAGGGCAGCGGGGGTGACCGGGGAGCTGTTTTTT
TRBV12-5	TRBD2	NA	TRBJ2-1	CASALGGLSYNEQFF	TGTGCTAGTGCCCTGGGAGGGTTATCCTACAATGAGCAGTTCTTC
TRBV9	TRBD1	NA	TRBJ1-1	CASSVVARGTEAFF	TGTGCCAGCAGCGTAGTAGCCAGGGGGACTGAAGCTTTCTTT
TRBV5-1	NA	once	TRBJ2-3	CASSTDSASTDTQYF	TGCGCCAGCAGTACGGACAGCGCTAGCACAGATACGCAGTATTTT
TRBV15	TRBD1	NA	TRBJ1-1	CATSRDPRGTGFTEAFF	TGTGCCACCAGCAGAGACCCAAGGGGGACAGGGTTCACTGAAGCTTTCTTT
TRBV10-2	TRBD1	NA	TRBJ1-2	CASSETGAYGYTF	TGCGCCAGCAGTGAGACAGGGGCCTATGGCTACACCTTC
TRBV28	NA	NA	TRBJ2-7	CASSLQGNYEQYF	TGTGCCAGCAGTTTACAGGGAAATTACGAGCAGTACTTC
TRBV3-1/TRBV3-2	TRBD2	NA	TRBJ2-3	CASSPRREGRGADTQYF	TGTGCCAGCAGCCCCAGGCGGGAGGGCCGGGGCGCAGATACGCAGTATTTT
TRBV7-9	NA	NA	TRBJ2-2	CASSVMTGLNTGELFF	TGTGCCAGCAGCGTTATGACAGGCCTGAACACCGGGGAGCTGTTTTTT
TRBV9	TRBD1	NA	TRBJ1-2	CASSQLQGADGYTF	TGTGCCAGCAGCCAACTACAGGGGGCTGATGGCTACACCTTC
TRBV25-1	TRBD2	NA	TRBJ2-7	CASSEPGSGRPEQYF	TGTGCCAGCAGTGAACCGGGTAGCGGGAGACCCGAGCAGTACTTC
TRBV6-5	TRBD1	NA	TRBJ2-2	CASRPQGVWTGELFF	TGTGCCAGCAGGCCCCAGGGGGTATGGACCGGGGAGCTGTTTTTT
TRBV18	TRBD1	NA	TRBJ1-1	CASSITRTGFMNTEAFF	TGTGCCAGCTCAATCACCCGGACAGGGTTCATGAACACTGAAGCTTTCTTT
TRBV10-3	NA	NA	TRBJ2-7	CAIQEAGTLYEQYF	TGTGCCATACAAGAAGCCGGGACACTCTACGAGCAGTACTTC
TRBV28	TRBD2	NA	TRBJ2-3	CASSTQGRSGKTDTQYF	TGTGCCAGCAGTACCCAAGGTCGTAGCGGGAAGACAGATACGCAGTATTTT
TRBV4-1	NA	NA	TRBJ1-5	CASSQERGGRGSQPQHF	TGCGCCAGCAGCCAAGAGAGGGGGGGAAGGGGTAGTCAGCCCCAGCATTTT
TRBV18	NA	NA	TRBJ1-4	CASSPRFSNEKLFF	TGTGCCAGCTCACCACGGTTCAGTAATGAAAAACTGTTTTTT
TRBV19	NA	once	TRBJ2-2	CASSETGTGELFF	TGTGCCAGTAGTGAGACAGGTACCGGGGAGCTGTTTTTT
TRBV27	TRBD2	once	TRBJ2-1	CASRAGGSYNEQFF	TGTGCCAGCAGAGCGGGGGGCTCCTACAATGAGCAGTTCTTC
TRBV5-1	NA	NA	TRBJ2-1	CATHLGGGGQSEQFF	TGCGCCACCCACCTAGGGGGAGGGGGTCAGAGTGAGCAGTTCTTC
TRBV5-1	NA	once	TRBJ1-2	CASSSGGYGYTF	TGCGCCAGCAGCTCCGGGGGTTATGGCTACACCTTC
TRBV2	TRBD2	NA	TRBJ2-7	CASRALGGTEQYF	TGTGCCAGCAGGGCCTTGGGGGGGACCGAGCAGTACTTC
TRBV11-2	NA	NA	TRBJ2-4	CASSLVSGKNIQYF	TGTGCCAGCAGCTTAGTTTCAGGAAAAAACATTCAGTACTTC
TRBV28	NA	many	TRBJ2-6	CASSSPGDFITSGANVLTF	TGTGCCAGCAGTTCCCCCGGGGACTTCATTACCTCTGGGGCCAACGTCCTGACTTTC
TRBV2	NA	NA	TRBJ2-2	CASSGQALNTGELFF	TGTGCCAGCAGTGGACAGGCTCTCAACACCGGGGAGCTGTTTTTT
TRBV19	TRBD1	NA	TRBJ2-7	CASSTGRGQAEQYF	TGTGCCAGTAGCACAGGAAGGGGGCAGGCGGAGCAGTACTTC
TRBV4-1	NA	NA	TRBJ1-5	CASSPNPGLALLAQHF	TGCGCCAGCAGCCCCAATCCGGGACTTGCGTTACTGGCCCAGCATTTT
TRBV28	TRBD2	NA	TRBJ2-1	CASSTGLAGGLKQFF	TGTGCCAGCAGTACAGGACTAGCGGGAGGGTTGAAGCAGTTCTTC
TRBV7-8	TRBD2	NA	TRBJ2-7	CASSPGTSGYFYEQYF	TGTGCCAGCAGCCCCGGGACTAGCGGATACTTCTACGAGCAGTACTTC
TRBV28	TRBD1	NA	TRBJ1-4	CASGMPQGAGEKLFF	TGTGCCAGCGGGATGCCACAGGGGGCTGGTGAAAAACTGTTTTTT
TRBV5-4	TRBD2	few	TRBJ2-7	CASSSSGSNEQYF	TGTGCCAGCAGCAGTAGCGGGAGTAACGAGCAGTACTTC
TRBV4-2	TRBD2	NA	TRBJ2-1	CASSQDSSGVYNEQFF	TGTGCCAGCAGCCAAGATTCGAGCGGGGTCTACAATGAGCAGTTCTTC
TRBV4-1	NA	few	TRBJ1-1	CASSKIKNGSEAFF	TGCGCCAGCAGCAAGATCAAAAATGGGAGTGAAGCTTTCTTT
TRBV7-6	NA	NA	TRBJ2-5	CASSFGLNNIQETQYF	TGTGCCAGCAGCTTCGGACTGAATAATATCCAAGAGACCCAGTACTTC
TRBV7-6	NA	NA	TRBJ2-2	CASSFTGLLAPNTGELFF	TGTGCCAGCAGTTTTACGGGGCTTCTAGCGCCGAACACCGGGGAGCTGTTTTTT
TRBV18	TRBD1	once	TRBJ2-5	CASSPTGAEETQYF	TGTGCCAGCTCACCGACAGGGGCCGAAGAGACCCAGTACTTC
TRBV30	NA	NA	TRBJ1-6	CAWRGQVASPLHF	TGTGCCTGGAGGGGGCAGGTCGCTTCACCCCTCCACTTT
TRBV28	NA	NA	TRBJ2-7	CASSLPAGSRYEQYF	TGTGCCAGCAGTTTACCCGCCGGGAGCCGTTACGAGCAGTACTTC
TRBV2	TRBD2	NA	TRBJ2-7	CASSEVRGRAYEQYF	TGTGCCAGCAGTGAAGTTCGCGGGAGGGCGTACGAGCAGTACTTC
TRBV9	NA	NA	TRBJ2-7	CASSSGLSSYEQYF	TGTGCCAGCAGCTCCGGGTTAAGCTCCTACGAGCAGTACTTC
TRBV29-1	TRBD2	NA	TRBJ2-1	CSVPASGSVNEQFF	TGCAGCGTGCCCGCTAGCGGGAGTGTCAATGAGCAGTTCTTC
TRBV18	NA	NA	TRBJ1-6	CASSPNIRENSPLHF	TGTGCCAGCTCACCAAACATACGGGAAAATTCACCCCTCCACTTT